The source of this T cell receptor (beta chain) is a study of T-cell reconstitution after alpha-beta-depleted transplantation in children. This clonotype occurred once. Construction of the TCRbeta library involved unique molecular identifiers. TCRdb analysed the PCR reads with MiXCR anew, one entry per CDR3 protein. The table shows about a million distinct CDR3 sequences, with under 30% occurring only once. Trimming cost V 8 bases and J 4 bases; bases outside gene matches: 11. Germline assignment: CDR1 SGHTA and CDR2 FQGTGA. The CDR3 sequence is 16 residues long. This chain uses TRBV7-3 with TRBJ2-2; 9 positions agree with TRBD1. The TCR originated in a boy younger than two who had a stem cell transplant for SCID, so the T cells may come from the graft donor. The input for sequencing was PBMCs, mostly from graft donor cells, taken 360 days after TCRalphabeta/CD19-depleted stem cell transplant. The CDR3 spells CASWTGDPIPTGELFF. CDR3 coding DNA: TGTGCCAGCTGGACAGGGGACCCTATCCCCACCGGGGAGCTGTTTTTT.